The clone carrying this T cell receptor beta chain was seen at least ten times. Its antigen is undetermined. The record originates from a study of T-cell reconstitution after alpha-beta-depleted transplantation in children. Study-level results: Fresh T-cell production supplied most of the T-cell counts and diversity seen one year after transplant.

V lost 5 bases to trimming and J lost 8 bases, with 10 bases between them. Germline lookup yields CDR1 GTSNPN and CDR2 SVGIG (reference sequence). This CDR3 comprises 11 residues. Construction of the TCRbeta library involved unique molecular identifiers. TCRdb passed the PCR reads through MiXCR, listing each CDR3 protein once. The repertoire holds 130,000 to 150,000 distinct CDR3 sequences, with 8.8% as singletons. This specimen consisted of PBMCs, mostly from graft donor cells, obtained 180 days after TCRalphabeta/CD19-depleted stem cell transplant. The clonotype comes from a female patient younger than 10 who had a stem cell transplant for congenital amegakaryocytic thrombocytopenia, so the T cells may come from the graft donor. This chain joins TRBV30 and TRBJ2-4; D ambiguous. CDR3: CAWGAQYIQYF. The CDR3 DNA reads TGTGCCTGGGGCGCGCAGTACATTCAGTACTTC.